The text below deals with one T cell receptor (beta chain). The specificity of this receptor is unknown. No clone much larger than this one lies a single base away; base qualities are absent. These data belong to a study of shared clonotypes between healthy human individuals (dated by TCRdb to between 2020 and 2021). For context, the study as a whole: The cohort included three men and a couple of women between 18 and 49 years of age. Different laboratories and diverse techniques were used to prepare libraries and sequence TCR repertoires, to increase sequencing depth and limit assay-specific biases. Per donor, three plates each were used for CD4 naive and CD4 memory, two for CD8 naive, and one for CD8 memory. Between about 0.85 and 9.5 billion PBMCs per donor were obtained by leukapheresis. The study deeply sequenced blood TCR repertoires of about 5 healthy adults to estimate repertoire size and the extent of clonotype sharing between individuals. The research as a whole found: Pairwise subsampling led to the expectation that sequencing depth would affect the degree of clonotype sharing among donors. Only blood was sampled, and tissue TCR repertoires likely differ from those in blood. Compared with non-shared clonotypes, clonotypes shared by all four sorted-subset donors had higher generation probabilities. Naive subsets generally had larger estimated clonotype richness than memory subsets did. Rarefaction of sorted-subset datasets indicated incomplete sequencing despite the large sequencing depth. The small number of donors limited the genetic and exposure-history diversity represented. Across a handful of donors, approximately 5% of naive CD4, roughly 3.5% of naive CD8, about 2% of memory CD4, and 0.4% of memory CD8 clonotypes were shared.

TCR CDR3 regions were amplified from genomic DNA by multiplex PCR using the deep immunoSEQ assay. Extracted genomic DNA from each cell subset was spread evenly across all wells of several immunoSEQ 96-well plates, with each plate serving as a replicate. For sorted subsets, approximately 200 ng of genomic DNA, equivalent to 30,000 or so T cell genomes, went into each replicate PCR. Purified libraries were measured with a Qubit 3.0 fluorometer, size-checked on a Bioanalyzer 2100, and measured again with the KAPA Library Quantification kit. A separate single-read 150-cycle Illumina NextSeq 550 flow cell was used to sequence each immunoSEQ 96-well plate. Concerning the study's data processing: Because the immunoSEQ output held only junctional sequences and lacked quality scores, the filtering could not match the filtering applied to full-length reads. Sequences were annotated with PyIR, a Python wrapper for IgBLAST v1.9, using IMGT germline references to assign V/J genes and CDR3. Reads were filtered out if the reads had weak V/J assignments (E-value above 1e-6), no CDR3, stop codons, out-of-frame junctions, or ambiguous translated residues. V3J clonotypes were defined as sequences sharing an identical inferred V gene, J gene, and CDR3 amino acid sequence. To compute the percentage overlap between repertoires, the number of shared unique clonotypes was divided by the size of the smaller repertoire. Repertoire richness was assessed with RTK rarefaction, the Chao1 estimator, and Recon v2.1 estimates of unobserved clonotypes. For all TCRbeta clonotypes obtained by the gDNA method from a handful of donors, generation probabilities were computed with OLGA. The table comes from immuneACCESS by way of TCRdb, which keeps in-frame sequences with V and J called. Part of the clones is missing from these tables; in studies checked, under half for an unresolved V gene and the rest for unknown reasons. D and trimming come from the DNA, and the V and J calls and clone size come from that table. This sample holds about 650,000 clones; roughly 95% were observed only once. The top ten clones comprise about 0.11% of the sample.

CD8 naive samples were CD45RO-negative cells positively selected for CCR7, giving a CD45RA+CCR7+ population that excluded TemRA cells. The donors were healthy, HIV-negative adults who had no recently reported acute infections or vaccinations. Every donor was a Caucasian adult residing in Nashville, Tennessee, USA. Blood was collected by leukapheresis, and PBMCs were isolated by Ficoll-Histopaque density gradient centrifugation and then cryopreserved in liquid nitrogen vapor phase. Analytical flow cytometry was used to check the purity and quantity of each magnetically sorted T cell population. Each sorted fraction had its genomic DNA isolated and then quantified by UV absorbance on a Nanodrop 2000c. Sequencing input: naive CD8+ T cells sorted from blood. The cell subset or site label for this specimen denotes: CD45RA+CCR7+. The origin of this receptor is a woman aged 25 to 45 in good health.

The DNA sequence is TGTGCCAGTTCCCTGACCAAATGGGGTGAGCAGTTCTTC. It encodes CASSLTKWGEQFF. Recombination linked TRBV11-3 to TRBJ2-1; no D segment can be confidently identified. CDR1 is given as SGHNT and CDR2 as YENEEA, both from the germline V gene. The CDR3 holds 13 amino acids from the cysteine to the phenylalanine. Only the CDR3 part of the read is kept: 39 bases, read in frame from the first base. At the junction V is shortened by 9 bases and J by 9 bases, with 18 bases in between.